Here is one TCR beta chain with its context. No antigen is known for it. One junction end does not reproduce the germline sequence, and a read error may be involved. The data were taken from a study of blood T cell repertoires in COVID-19 (dated by TCRdb to the early 2020s). Background for the entire study: Collaborator samples came from the United States, Italy and Spain and covered acute and convalescent phases of COVID-19. The prospective study material was composed of cDNA or gDNA derived from T cells, B-cell-depleted T cells, or PBMCs. Deeply sampled blood TCRbeta repertoires from subjects exposed to, actively infected with, or recovered from COVID-19 were included in the dataset. The repertoires were released in a freely available public database meant as a resource for research on the immune response to SARS-CoV-2. Samples came from the ongoing ImmuneRACE study (first 160 participants) plus 1,254 subjects from 6 global collaborators. Sample metadata almost always included a de-identified subject ID, COVID-19 status, age in years and sex. HLA class I and class II types, where available, came from metadata supplied by the sample provider rather than from assay-based typing. The research as a whole found: The amount of clinical and demographic metadata varied by source and participant and was provided uncurated.

Another Seattle source contributed samples from volunteer blood donors who had recovered from COVID-19. Whole blood was collected in K2EDTA tubes by collaborating institutions according to the institutions' own protocols. For TCRbeta analysis, collaborators shipped samples as frozen whole blood, isolated PBMCs, or DNA extracted from either of those sample types. TCRbeta CDR3 regions were amplified from genomic DNA by means of the immunoSEQ Assay, a bias-controlled multiplex PCR. The paper's data handling went like this. Nucleated cell counts per sample were estimated from amplification of reference gene primers within the assay. To quantify the absolute abundance of each unique TCRbeta CDR3 rearrangement, sequence reads were collapsed and filtered. For each sample, productive Simpson clonality was calculated as the square root of Simpson's diversity index over productive rearrangements. Imported from immuneACCESS, the table was reduced by TCRdb to in-frame sequences with V and J called. These copies leave out some clones; in studies compared against another copy, an unresolved V gene accounts for under half, and the cause of the remainder is not known. That table is the source of V, J and clone size, and D and trimming were worked out from the DNA. The sample data list hundreds of thousands of clones, and roughly 89% of these were observed just once. Jointly, the top ten make up roughly 3.4% of the sample.

CDR1 and CDR2, per the germline V gene, are MNHEY and SVGEGT. The CDR3 measures 12 amino acids from cysteine to phenylalanine. Left in the record is the CDR3 DNA by itself, 36 bases read in frame from the first base. This receptor was taken from a woman aged 18-29 years who had recovered from COVID-19. The chain uses TRBV6-2 or TRBV6-3 and TRBJ1-2, with the D gene not confidently named. Sequenced input: peripheral blood. The CDR3 loop reads CASSYPTPRTYF. The bases are TGTGCCAGCAGTTACCCGACACCAAGGACTTACTTC.